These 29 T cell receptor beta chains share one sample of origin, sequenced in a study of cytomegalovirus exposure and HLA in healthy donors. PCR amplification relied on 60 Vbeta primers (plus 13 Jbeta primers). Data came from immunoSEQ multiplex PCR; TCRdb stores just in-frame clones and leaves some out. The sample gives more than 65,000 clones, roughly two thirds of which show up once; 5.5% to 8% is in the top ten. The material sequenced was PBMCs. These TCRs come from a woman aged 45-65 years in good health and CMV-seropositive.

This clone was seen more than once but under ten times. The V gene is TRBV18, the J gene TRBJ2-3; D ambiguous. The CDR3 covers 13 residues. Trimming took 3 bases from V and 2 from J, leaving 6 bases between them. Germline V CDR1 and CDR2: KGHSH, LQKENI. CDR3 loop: CASSPTPTDTQYF. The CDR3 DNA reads TGTGCCAGCTCACCTACTCCCACAGATACGCAGTATTTT.

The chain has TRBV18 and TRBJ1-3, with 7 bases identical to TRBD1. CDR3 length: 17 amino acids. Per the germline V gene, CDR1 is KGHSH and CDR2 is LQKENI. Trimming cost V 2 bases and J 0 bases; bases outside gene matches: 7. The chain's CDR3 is CASSPSSGQNSGNTIYF. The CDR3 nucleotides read TGTGCCAGCTCACCATCCTCGGGACAGAACTCTGGAAACACCATATATTTT.

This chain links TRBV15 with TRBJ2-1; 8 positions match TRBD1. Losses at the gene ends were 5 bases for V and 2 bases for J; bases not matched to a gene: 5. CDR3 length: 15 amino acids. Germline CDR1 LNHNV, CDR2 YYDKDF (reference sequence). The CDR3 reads CATSGRQGTYNEQFF. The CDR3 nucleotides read TGTGCCACCAGCGGCCGACAGGGGACCTACAATGAGCAGTTCTTC.

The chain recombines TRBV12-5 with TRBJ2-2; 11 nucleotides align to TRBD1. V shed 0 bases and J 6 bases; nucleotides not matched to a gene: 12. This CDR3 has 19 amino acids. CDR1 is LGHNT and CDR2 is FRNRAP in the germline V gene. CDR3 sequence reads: CASGLVLTSGQGGAGELFF. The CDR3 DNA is TGTGCTAGTGGTTTGGTCCTAACATCGGGACAGGGGGGAGCCGGGGAGCTGTTTTTT.

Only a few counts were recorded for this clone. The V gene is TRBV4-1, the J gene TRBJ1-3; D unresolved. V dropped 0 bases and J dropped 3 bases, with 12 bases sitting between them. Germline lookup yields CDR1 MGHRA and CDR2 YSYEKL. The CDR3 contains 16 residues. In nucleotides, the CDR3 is TGCGCCAGCAGCCAAGATGCCGCGGTAGGTGGAAACACCATATATTTT. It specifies CASSQDAAVGGNTIYF.

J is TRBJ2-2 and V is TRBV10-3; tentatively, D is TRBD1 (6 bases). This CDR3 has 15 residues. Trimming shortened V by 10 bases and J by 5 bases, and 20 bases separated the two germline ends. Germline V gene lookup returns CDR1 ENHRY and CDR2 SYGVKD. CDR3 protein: CATQTKQGITGELFF. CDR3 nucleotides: TGTGCCACACAAACAAAACAGGGAATTACCGGGGAGCTGTTTTTT.

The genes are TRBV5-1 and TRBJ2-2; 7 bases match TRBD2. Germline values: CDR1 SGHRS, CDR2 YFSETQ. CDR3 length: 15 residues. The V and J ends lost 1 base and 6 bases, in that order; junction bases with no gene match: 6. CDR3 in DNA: TGCGCCAGCAGCTTGAGCGGGGTCCTGGCCGGGGAGCTGTTTTTT. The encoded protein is CASSLSGVLAGELFF. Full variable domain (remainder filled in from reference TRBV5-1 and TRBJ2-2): KAGVTQTPRYLIKTRGQQVTLSCSPISGHRSVSWYQQTPGQGLQFLFEYFSETQRNKGNFPGRFSGRQFSNSRSEMNVSTLELGDSALYLCASSLSGVLAGELFFGEGSRLTVL.

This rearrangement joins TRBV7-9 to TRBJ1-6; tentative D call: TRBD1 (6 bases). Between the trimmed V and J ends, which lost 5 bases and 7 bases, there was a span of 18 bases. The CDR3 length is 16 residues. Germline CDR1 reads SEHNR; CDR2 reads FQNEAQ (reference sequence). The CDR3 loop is CASSKPRTEGNSPLHF. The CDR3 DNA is TGTGCCAGCAGCAAACCGCGGACAGAAGGGAATTCACCCCTCCACTTT.

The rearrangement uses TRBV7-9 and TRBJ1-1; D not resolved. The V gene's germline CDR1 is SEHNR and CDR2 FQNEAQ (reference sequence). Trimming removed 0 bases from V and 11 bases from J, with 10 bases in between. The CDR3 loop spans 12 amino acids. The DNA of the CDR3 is TGTGCCAGCAGCTTAGCATCGGCAGCGGCTTTCTTT. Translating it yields CASSLASAAAFF.

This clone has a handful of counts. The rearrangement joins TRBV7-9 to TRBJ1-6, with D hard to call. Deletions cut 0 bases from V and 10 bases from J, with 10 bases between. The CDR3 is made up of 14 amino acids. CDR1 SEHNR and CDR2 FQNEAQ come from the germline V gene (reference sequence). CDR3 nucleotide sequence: TGTGCCAGCAGCTTAGCCGGGTTGAGGTCACCCCTCCACTTT. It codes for CASSLAGLRSPLHF.

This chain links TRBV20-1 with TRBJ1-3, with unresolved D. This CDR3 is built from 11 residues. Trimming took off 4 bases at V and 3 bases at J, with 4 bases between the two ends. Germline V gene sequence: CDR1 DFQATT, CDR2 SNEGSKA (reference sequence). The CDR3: CSATSGNTIYF. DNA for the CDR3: TGCAGTGCTACGAGTGGAAACACCATATATTTT.

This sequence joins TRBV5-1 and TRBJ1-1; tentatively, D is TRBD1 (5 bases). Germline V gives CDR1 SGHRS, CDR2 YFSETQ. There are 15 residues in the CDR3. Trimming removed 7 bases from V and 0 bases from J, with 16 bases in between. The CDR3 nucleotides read TGCGCCAGCCGGCGGCTCCAGGGCATGAACACTGAAGCTTTCTTT. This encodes CASRRLQGMNTEAFF.

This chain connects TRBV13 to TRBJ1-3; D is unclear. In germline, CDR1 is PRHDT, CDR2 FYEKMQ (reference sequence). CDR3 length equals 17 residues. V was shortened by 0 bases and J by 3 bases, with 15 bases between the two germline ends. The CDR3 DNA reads TGTGCCAGCAGCTTAGGTGGGCAGGTCAGCGGTGGAAACACCATATATTTT. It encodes CASSLGGQVSGGNTIYF.

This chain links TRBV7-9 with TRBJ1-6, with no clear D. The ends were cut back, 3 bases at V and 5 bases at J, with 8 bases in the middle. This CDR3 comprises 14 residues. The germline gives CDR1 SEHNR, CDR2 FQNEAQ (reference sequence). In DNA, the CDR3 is TGTGCCAGCAGCTTGGAGGGTAATAATTCACCCCTCCACTTT. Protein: CASSLEGNNSPLHF.

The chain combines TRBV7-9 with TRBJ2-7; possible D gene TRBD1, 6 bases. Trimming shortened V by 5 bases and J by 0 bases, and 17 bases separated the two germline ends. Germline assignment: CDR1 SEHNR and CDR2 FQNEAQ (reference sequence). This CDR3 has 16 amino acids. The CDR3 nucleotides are TGTGCCAGCAGCCCGAGGGGGACGGGGAGCTCCTACGAGCAGTACGTC. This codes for CASSPRGTGSSYEQYV.

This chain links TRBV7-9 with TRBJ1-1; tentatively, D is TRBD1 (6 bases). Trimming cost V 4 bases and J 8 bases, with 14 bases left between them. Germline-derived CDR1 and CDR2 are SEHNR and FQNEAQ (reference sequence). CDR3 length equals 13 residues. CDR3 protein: CASSSNRQAEAFF. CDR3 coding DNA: TGTGCCAGCAGCTCTAATCGACAGGCGGAAGCTTTCTTT.

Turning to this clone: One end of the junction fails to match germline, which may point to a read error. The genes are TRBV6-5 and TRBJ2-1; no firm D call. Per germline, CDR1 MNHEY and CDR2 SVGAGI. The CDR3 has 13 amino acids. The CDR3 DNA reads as TGTGCCAGCAGTTACACAGTATACAATGGGCAGTTCTTC. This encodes CASSYTVYNGQFF.

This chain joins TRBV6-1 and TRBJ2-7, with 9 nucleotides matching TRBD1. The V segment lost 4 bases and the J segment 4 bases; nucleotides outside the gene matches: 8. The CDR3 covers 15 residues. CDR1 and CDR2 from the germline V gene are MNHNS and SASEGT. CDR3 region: CASSGRGQGGYEQYF. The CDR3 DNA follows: TGTGCCAGCAGTGGGAGGGGACAGGGAGGTTACGAGCAGTACTTC.

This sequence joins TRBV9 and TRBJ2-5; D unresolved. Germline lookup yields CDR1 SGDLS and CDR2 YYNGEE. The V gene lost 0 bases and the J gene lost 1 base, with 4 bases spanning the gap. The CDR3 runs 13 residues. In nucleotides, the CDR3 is TGTGCCAGCAGCGTAGACAGCCAAGAGACCCAGTACTTC. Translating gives CASSVDSQETQYF. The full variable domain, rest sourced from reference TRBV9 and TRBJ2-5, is DSGVTQTPKHLITATGQRVTLRCSPRSGDLSVYWYQQSLDQGLQFLIQYYNGEERAKGNILERFSAQQFPDLHSELNLSSLELGDSALYFCASSVDSQETQYFGPGTRLLVL.

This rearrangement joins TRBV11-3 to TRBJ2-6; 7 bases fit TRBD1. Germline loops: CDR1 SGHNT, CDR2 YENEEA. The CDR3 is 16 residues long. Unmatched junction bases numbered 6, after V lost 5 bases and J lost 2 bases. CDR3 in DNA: TGTGCCAGCAGCAAGACCCAGGGGGCTGGGGCCAACGTCCTGACTTTC. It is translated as CASSKTQGAGANVLTF.

CDR3 sequence (DNA): TGTGCCAGCAGGGACAGCAGCAATCAGCCCCAGCATTTT. Residues: CASRDSSNQPQHF. The chain couples TRBV28 to TRBJ1-5; D is possibly TRBD1 (6 bases). Germline loops: CDR1 MDHEN, CDR2 SYDVKM. Trimming removed 6 bases at V and 1 base at J, with 7 bases between. CDR3 length equals 13 residues.

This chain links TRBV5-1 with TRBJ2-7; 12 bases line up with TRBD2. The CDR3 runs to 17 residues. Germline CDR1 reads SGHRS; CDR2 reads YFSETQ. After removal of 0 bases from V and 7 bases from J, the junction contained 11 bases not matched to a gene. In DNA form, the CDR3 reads TGCGCCAGCAGCTTGGTAGTTTTGGCTAGCGGGGGGGAAGAGCAGTACTTC. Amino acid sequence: CASSLVVLASGGEEQYF.

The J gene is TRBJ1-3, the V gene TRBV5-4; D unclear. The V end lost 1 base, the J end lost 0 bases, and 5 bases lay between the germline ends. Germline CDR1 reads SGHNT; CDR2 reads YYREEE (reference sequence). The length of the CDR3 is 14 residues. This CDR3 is CASSLPGSGNTIYF. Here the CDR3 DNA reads TGTGCCAGCAGCTTGCCGGGCTCTGGAAACACCATATATTTT. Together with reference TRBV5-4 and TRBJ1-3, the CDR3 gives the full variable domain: ETGVTQSPTHLIKTRGQQVTLRCSSQSGHNTVSWYQQALGQGPQFIFQYYREEENGRGNFPPRFSGLQFPNYSSELNVNALELDDSALYLCASSLPGSGNTIYFGEGSWLTVV.

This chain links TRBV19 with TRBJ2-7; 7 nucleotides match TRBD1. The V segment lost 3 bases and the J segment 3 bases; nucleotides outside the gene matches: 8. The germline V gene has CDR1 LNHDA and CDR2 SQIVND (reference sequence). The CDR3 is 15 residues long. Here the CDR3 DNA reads TGTGCCAGTAGTATCACGGGACAGACTAACTACGAGCAGTACTTC. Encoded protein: CASSITGQTNYEQYF.

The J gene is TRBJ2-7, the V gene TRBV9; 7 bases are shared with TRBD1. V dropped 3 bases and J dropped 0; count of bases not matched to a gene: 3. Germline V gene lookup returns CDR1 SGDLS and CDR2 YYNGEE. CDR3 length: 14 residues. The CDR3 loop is CASSAGTVSYEQYF. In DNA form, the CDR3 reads TGTGCCAGCAGCGCCGGGACAGTCTCCTACGAGCAGTACTTC. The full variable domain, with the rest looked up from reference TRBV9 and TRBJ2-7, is DSGVTQTPKHLITATGQRVTLRCSPRSGDLSVYWYQQSLDQGLQFLIQYYNGEERAKGNILERFSAQQFPDLHSELNLSSLELGDSALYFCASSAGTVSYEQYFGPGTRLTVT.

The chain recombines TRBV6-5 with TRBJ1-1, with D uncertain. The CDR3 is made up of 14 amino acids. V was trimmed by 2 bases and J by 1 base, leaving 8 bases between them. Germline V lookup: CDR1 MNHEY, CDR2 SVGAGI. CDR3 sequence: CASSYASGNTEAFF. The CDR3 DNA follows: TGTGCCAGCAGTTACGCGAGTGGGAACACTGAAGCTTTCTTT.

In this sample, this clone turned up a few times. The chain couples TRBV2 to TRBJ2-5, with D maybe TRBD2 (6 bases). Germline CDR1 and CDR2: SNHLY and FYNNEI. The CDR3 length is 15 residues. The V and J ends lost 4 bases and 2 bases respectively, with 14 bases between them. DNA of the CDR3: TGTGCCAGCAGTGTGGCAGGCGGGAATCAAGAGACCCAGTACTTC. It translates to CASSVAGGNQETQYF.

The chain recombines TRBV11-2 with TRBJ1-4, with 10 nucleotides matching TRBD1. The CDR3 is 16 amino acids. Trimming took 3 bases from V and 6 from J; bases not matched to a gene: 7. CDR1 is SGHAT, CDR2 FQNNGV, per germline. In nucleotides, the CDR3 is TGTGCCAGCAGCTTTGGGTCCGGGACAGGGGATGAAAAACTGTTTTTT. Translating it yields CASSFGSGTGDEKLFF.

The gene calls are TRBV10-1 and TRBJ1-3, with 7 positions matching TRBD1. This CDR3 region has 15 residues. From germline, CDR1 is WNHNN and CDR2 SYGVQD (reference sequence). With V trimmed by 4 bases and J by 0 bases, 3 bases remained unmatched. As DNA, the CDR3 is TGCGCCAGCAGTGCGGACAGGCTCTCTGGAAACACCATATATTTT. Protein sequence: CASSADRLSGNTIYF.